This T cell receptor (beta chain) was identified in a study of T cells after yellow fever vaccination. The study, taken as a whole, reports: The appearance of a small share of clonotypes in both CD4 and CD8 compartments was observed. Reappearing after the booster were most of the clones from primary vaccination (approximately 96% CD4, approximately 86% CD8). Peak timing came faster in the weaker secondary response, day 5 versus 15.

This clonotype was observed at least ten times. Its antigen is not identified. TCRdb passed the 5' RACE reads through MiXCR, listing each CDR3 protein once. The sample consists of some 320,000 distinct CDR3 sequences, 3.5% to 5% of them appearing once. The material sequenced was PBMCs, taken 15 days after the yellow fever booster vaccination. The sequence was obtained from a man younger than 35 who received the YFV17D yellow fever vaccine.

CDR3 bases: TGCAGTGCTAGAGATCTAGACCTTCTGGGAAAACTGTTTTTT. Encoded protein: CSARDLDLLGKLFF. This sequence joins TRBV20-1 and TRBJ1-4; D unclear. The CDR3 contains 14 residues. Germline V CDR1 and CDR2: DFQATT, SNEGSKA (reference sequence). The V end was cut by 0 bases, the J end by 10 bases, with 15 bases between.